Reported below is one T cell receptor beta chain. Only in-frame clones appear in the TCRdb table, and some are missing; sequencing was by immunoSEQ multiplex PCR. The table shows more than 200,000 clones, with under 95% occurring only once. This specimen comes from a study of blood T cell repertoires in COVID-19. Study context: PBMCs, B-cell-depleted T cells, or T cells were the source of the cDNA or gDNA that made up the material.

The CDR3 length is 15 residues. V trimming: 4 bases; J trimming: 3 bases; junction bases outside the gene matches: 6. Germline CDR1 LGHNA, CDR2 YNFKEQ. Recruits, aged roughly 18 to 95 years, lived in 24 US areas. Either two negative PCRs, clearance, or symptom resolution qualified Cohort 3 donors as recovered. Sample: PBMCs or T cells enriched from blood (not recorded which). This chain uses TRBV4-2 with TRBJ1-2, with 9 bases matching TRBD1. This clonotype was sampled from a woman in her late teens or twenties who had recovered from COVID-19. The CDR3 DNA sequence: TGTGCCAGCAGCCCCAGGACAGGGGAGGACTATGGCTACACCTTC. This translates into CASSPRTGEDYGYTF.